A single sample gave rise to the 24 T cell receptor beta chains below, sequenced in a study of neurological immune-mediated disorders. TCRdb re-called the 5' RACE reads through MiXCR, storing one row per CDR3 protein. The data show about 52,000 distinct CDR3 sequences, approximately 3.9% seen once. Specimen: PBMCs. The source of these receptors is a man in his 60s with multiple sclerosis.

The CDR3 here is CASSLMALGLCEQYF. CDR3 DNA sequence: TGTGCCAGCAGTTTGATGGCCCTAGGGCTCTGCGAGCAGTACTTC. This chain uses TRBV28 with TRBJ2-7; D unresolved. Germline CDR1 and CDR2: MDHEN and SYDVKM. The V end lost 3 bases, the J end lost 6 bases, and 18 bases lay between the germline ends. The length of the CDR3 is 15 residues.

Of note for this clonotype: One base away lies a much larger clone, so this may be a sequencing read error. The chain has TRBV20-1 and TRBJ2-7; D unclear. The CDR3 is made up of 12 amino acids. Germline V gene data show CDR1 as DFQATT and CDR2 as SNEGSKA (reference sequence). Trimming stripped 5 bases from V and 3 bases from J, with 11 bases between. Here the CDR3 reads CSAPHIGYEQYF. The DNA of the CDR3 is TGCAGTGCTCCACATATCGGCTACGAGCAGTACTTC.

Many counts were recorded for this clonotype. The J gene is TRBJ1-2, the V gene TRBV19; 8 bases are a match to TRBD1. This CDR3 is built from 17 residues. CDR1 is LNHDA, CDR2 SQIVND, per germline (reference sequence). The J segment lost 4 bases and the V segment lost 7 bases, leaving 17 bases of the junction unmatched. CDR3 DNA sequence: TGTGCCAGTATGACTCCGGGACAGGCACCTCCAACCTATGGCTACACCTTC. This codes for CASMTPGQAPPTYGYTF.

This clonotype was found many times. V and J are TRBV6-2 or TRBV6-3 and TRBJ2-1; D not resolved. V shed 5 bases and J shed 15 bases, with 17 bases lying between them. This CDR3 region has 12 residues. Germline-derived CDR1 and CDR2 are MNHEY and SVGEGT. In DNA form, the CDR3 reads TGTGCCAGCAGTCACAGACGGAGCCCGGGGTTCTTC. This translates into CASSHRRSPGFF.

This clonotype has ten or more counts. The rearrangement uses TRBV20-1 and TRBJ1-5; D is undetermined. V was cut by 5 bases and J by 0 bases, with 5 bases left in between. The germline V gene has CDR1 DFQATT and CDR2 SNEGSKA (reference sequence). The CDR3 covers 12 residues. CDR3 sequence reads: CSAPVSNQPQHF. DNA of the CDR3: TGCAGTGCTCCGGTTAGCAATCAGCCCCAGCATTTT.

At least ten counts were recorded for this clonotype. The chain recombines TRBV3-1 with TRBJ1-4; no definite D call. The CDR3 is made up of 12 amino acids. Trimming removed 1 base at V and 8 bases at J, with 5 bases between. Germline loops: CDR1 LGHDT, CDR2 YNNKEL (reference sequence). The CDR3 DNA reads as TGTGCCAGCAGCCAAGTTTCGGAAAAACTGTTTTTT. As protein: CASSQVSEKLFF.

This clonotype was observed many times. The chain recombines TRBV20-1 with TRBJ2-7; the match to TRBD2 covers 8 bases. This CDR3 contains 13 residues. CDR1 DFQATT and CDR2 SNEGSKA come from the germline V gene (reference sequence). V lost 6 bases and J lost 1; bases outside the gene matches: 5. The CDR3 loop is CSARSGASYEQYF. CDR3 in DNA: TGCAGTGCCCGTAGCGGGGCTTCCTACGAGCAGTACTTC.

With regard to this clonotype: A clone one base away is much larger, so this may be a read error. V gene TRBV20-1 combines with J gene TRBJ2-3; no reliable D call. From germline, CDR1 is DFQATT and CDR2 SNEGSKA (reference sequence). The V end lost 5 bases, the J end lost 2 bases, and 17 bases lay between the germline ends. There are 15 residues in the CDR3. As DNA, the CDR3 is TGCAGTGCTCAGTGGCAGCTAGGATACACAGATACGCAGTATTTT. This codes for CSAQWQLGYTDTQYF.

This clonotype was seen repeatedly, ten times or more. The rearrangement uses TRBV29-1 and TRBJ2-7; D might be TRBD1 (6 bases). Trimming pared 3 bases from V and 5 bases from J, leaving 8 bases between. Per the germline V gene, CDR1 is SQVTM and CDR2 is ANQGSEA. The CDR3 has 11 amino acids. The CDR3 spells CSVDRGHEQYF. The DNA for the CDR3 is TGCAGCGTTGACAGGGGCCACGAGCAGTACTTC.

This clonotype was observed at least ten times. The CDR3 region is CSARLTVAYEQYF. In nucleotides, the CDR3 is TGCAGTGCTAGACTCACGGTGGCCTACGAGCAGTACTTC. The V call is TRBV20-1, the J call TRBJ2-7; D not resolved. The CDR3 has 13 residues. The ends were cut back, 2 bases at V and 2 bases at J, with 10 bases in the middle. Germline lookup yields CDR1 DFQATT and CDR2 SNEGSKA (reference sequence).

This clonotype was detected many times. The CDR3 DNA reads TGTGCCAGCAGCCCGGGGACAGGGAATGGCTACACCTTC. Its translation is CASSPGTGNGYTF. The chain couples TRBV7-3 to TRBJ1-2; 9 nucleotides match TRBD1. CDR1 is SGHTA, CDR2 FQGTGA, per germline. V dropped 5 bases and J dropped 6; count of bases not matched to a gene: 4. This CDR3 is built from 13 residues.

Ten or more counts support this clonotype. The CDR3 nucleotides read TGCGCCAGCAGCTGGGGACAGAACTATGGCTACACCTTC. Encoded protein: CASSWGQNYGYTF. This chain links TRBV5-1 with TRBJ1-2; TRBD1 agrees at 7 bases. The CDR3 runs 13 residues. Germline V lookup: CDR1 SGHRS, CDR2 YFSETQ. Trimming removed 3 bases from V and 2 bases from J; junction bases left unmatched: 1.

CDR3 loop: CSAQLAGGGELFF. CDR3 DNA: TGCAGTGCTCAACTAGCGGGAGGAGGGGAGCTGTTTTTT. The chain joins TRBV20-1 to TRBJ2-2; 12 nucleotides align to TRBD2. This CDR3 is 13 amino acids long. The trim removed 5 bases at V and 8 bases at J, leaving 3 bases unmatched. CDR1 DFQATT and CDR2 SNEGSKA come from the germline V gene (reference sequence).

This clonotype was found many times. The chain has TRBV20-1 and TRBJ2-1, with 9 bases identical to TRBD2. After removal of 1 base from V and 8 bases from J, the junction contained 6 bases not matched to a gene. The CDR3 has 14 amino acids. In germline, CDR1 is DFQATT, CDR2 SNEGSKA (reference sequence). CDR3 sequence (DNA): TGCAGTGCTAGAGCCGCGGGAGGGCCTCATGAGCAGTTCTTC. Translating gives CSARAAGGPHEQFF.

This clonotype was picked up many times. The chain uses TRBV5-1 and TRBJ1-1; D might be TRBD1 (5 bases). Deletions cut 4 bases from V and 6 bases from J, with 13 bases between. The CDR3 spans 13 residues. Germline CDR1 is SGHRS and CDR2 is YFSETQ. CDR3 region: CASSPGGTAEAFF. CDR3 coding DNA: TGCGCCAGCAGCCCGGGGGGGACCGCTGAAGCTTTCTTT.

This clonotype was observed at least ten times. The rearrangement uses TRBV15 and TRBJ2-5; the D is unclear. Germline values: CDR1 LNHNV, CDR2 YYDKDF (reference sequence). V was trimmed by 0 bases and J by 3 bases, leaving 2 bases between them. The CDR3 totals 12 residues. In DNA, the CDR3 is TGTGCCACCAGCAGAGATGAAGAGACCCAGTACTTC. Its protein product is CATSRDEETQYF.

This clonotype was observed many times. This sequence joins TRBV20-1 and TRBJ1-1, with D perhaps TRBD1 (5 bases). Germline lookup yields CDR1 DFQATT and CDR2 SNEGSKA (reference sequence). The CDR3 spans 14 residues. Trimming took 5 bases from V and 6 from J, leaving 19 bases between them. The CDR3 nucleotides read TGCAGTGCTGAACCTTCCTCGGGGCTGGCTGAAGCTTTCTTT. It encodes CSAEPSSGLAEAFF.

This clonotype was found many times. The chain employs TRBV5-1 and TRBJ1-1; 7 nucleotides line up with TRBD1. Germline V gene lookup returns CDR1 SGHRS and CDR2 YFSETQ. CDR3 length equals 14 residues. V lost 0 bases to trimming and J lost 6 bases; unmatched junction nucleotides: 5. Here the CDR3 reads CASSLGGGQAEAFF. The CDR3, as DNA: TGCGCCAGCAGCTTGGGAGGGGGCCAAGCTGAAGCTTTCTTT.

The V gene is TRBV30, the J gene TRBJ2-2; D is ambiguous. V lost 5 bases to trimming and J lost 2 bases, with 6 bases between them. Per germline, CDR1 GTSNPN and CDR2 SVGIG (reference sequence). There are 12 residues in the CDR3. The CDR3 nucleotides are TGTGCCTGGGGGGAAAACACCGGGGAGCTGTTTTTT. This codes for CAWGENTGELFF.

This clonotype has at least ten counts. The V and J genes are TRBV20-1 and TRBJ1-2, with D possibly matching TRBD1 (5 bases). The germline V gene encodes CDR1 DFQATT and CDR2 SNEGSKA (reference sequence). V lost 1 base and J 6 bases, leaving 15 bases between the germline ends. CDR3 length: 14 amino acids. This chain's CDR3 is CSARAPLKGHGYTF. DNA for the CDR3: TGCAGTGCTAGAGCCCCCCTAAAGGGGCATGGCTACACCTTC.

This clonotype was seen many times. The chain combines TRBV3-1 with TRBJ1-2, with D hard to call. CDR1 LGHDT and CDR2 YNNKEL come from the germline V gene (reference sequence). V lost 1 base and J 5 bases, leaving 2 bases between the germline ends. This CDR3 is built from 11 residues. The CDR3 bases are TGTGCCAGCAGCCAAGGGTATGGCTACACCTTC. This codes for CASSQGYGYTF.

This clonotype was picked up many times. This sequence joins TRBV20-1 and TRBJ2-7; a weak D match, TRBD2 (7 bases). The CDR3 is made up of 13 amino acids. Germline V gene sequence: CDR1 DFQATT, CDR2 SNEGSKA (reference sequence). Trimming shortened V by 6 bases and J by 3 bases, and 15 bases separated the two germline ends. The CDR3 DNA is TGCAGTGCCGGGGGGACATCCGACTACGAGCAGTACTTC. It yields the protein CSAGGTSDYEQYF.

This clonotype has ten or more counts. The chain carries TRBV7-8 and TRBJ1-5; 7 bases agree with TRBD1. The CDR3 sequence is 15 residues long. V lost 2 bases, J lost 3 bases, and 4 bases stayed unmatched. Germline CDR1 reads SGHVS; CDR2 reads FQNEAQ. The DNA for the CDR3 is TGTGCCAGCAGCTTAATAGGGACAGTCAATCAGCCCCAGCATTTT. This codes for CASSLIGTVNQPQHF.

This clonotype came up a few times. The chain joins TRBV7-9 to TRBJ1-5; D may be TRBD1 (6 bases). CDR3 length: 15 amino acids. Germline loops: CDR1 SEHNR, CDR2 FQNEAQ (reference sequence). V lost 5 bases and J 6 bases, leaving 17 bases between the germline ends. The CDR3 loop reads CASSPRGGGSQPQHF. The CDR3 DNA is TGTGCCAGCAGCCCCCGTGGGGGCGGCAGTCAGCCCCAGCATTTT.